This T cell receptor beta chain originates from a study of early T cells in non-severe SARS-CoV-2 infection. The wider study: Unsorted whole blood bulk RNA was sequenced, with unpaired chains.

V lost 4 bases to trimming and J lost 2 bases; unmatched junction nucleotides: 8. This CDR3 is 16 amino acids long. Per the germline V gene, CDR1 is SGHTA and CDR2 is FQGNSA. This clonotype has more than one count but fewer than ten. TCRdb reprocessed the 5' RACE reads via MiXCR and lists one record per CDR3 protein. The table includes 90,000 to 120,000 distinct CDR3 sequences, around 10% detected once. V usage is TRBV7-2 and J usage is TRBJ2-7, with TRBD2 identical over 10 bases. Sequenced material: whole blood. This clonotype was sampled from an adult who was a healthcare worker with PCR-confirmed SARS-CoV-2 infection or an uninfected control (not recorded which). The CDR3 sequence: CASSSTGTSVPYEQYF. CDR3 DNA: TGTGCCAGCAGCTCGACCGGGACTAGCGTCCCCTACGAGCAGTACTTC.